The next 8 T cell receptor beta chains were all read from a single sample in a study of spatial heterogeneity in lung cancer. Documented time point: sample taken at primary tumor resection. Sequencing of whole RNA from tumor, nontumor lung or frozen PBMC involved no sorting. TCRdb reprocessed the 5' RACE reads via MiXCR and lists one record per CDR3 protein. The repertoire includes tens of thousands of distinct CDR3 sequences, around 5.5% of them detected once, and roughly 26% sits in the top ten. Material: PBMCs, obtained at surgery. The receptor source for this set is a female donor with early-stage non-small cell lung cancer.

This clonotype was observed at least ten times. The rearrangement links TRBV5-4 to TRBJ2-2; the match to TRBD2 covers 8 bases. The CDR3 extends over 15 amino acids. V shed 4 bases, J shed 5 bases, and the junction held 7 bases outside the gene matches. Germline-derived CDR1 and CDR2 are SGHNT and YYREEE (reference sequence). The CDR3, as DNA: TGTGCCAGCAGCCGAGCGGGAGTGGTAACCGGGGAGCTGTTTTTT. The encoded protein is CASSRAGVVTGELFF.

The chain is built from TRBV10-1 and TRBJ2-1; a weak D match, TRBD1 (6 bases). The germline V gene has CDR1 WNHNN and CDR2 SYGVQD (reference sequence). The V end lost 0 bases, the J end lost 7 bases, and 16 bases lay between the germline ends. This CDR3 spans 16 amino acids. This CDR3 reads CASSESGTYVSNEQFF. For the CDR3, the DNA is TGCGCCAGCAGTGAGTCGGGGACATACGTCTCAAATGAGCAGTTCTTC.

This clonotype was counted many times. The chain employs TRBV19 and TRBJ1-5; D unresolved. CDR1 LNHDA and CDR2 SQIVND come from the germline V gene (reference sequence). The V end was cut by 10 bases, the J end by 3 bases, with 13 bases between. The CDR3 length is 13 residues. CDR3 loop: CATLDGYNQPQHF. Written as DNA, the CDR3 is TGTGCCACTTTGGACGGATACAATCAGCCCCAGCATTTT.

This clonotype has at least ten counts. The V call is TRBV29-1, the J call TRBJ2-3; 8 bases align to TRBD2. This CDR3 region has 14 residues. V gave up 2 bases and J gave up 8 bases; unmatched junction bases: 9. Per germline, CDR1 SQVTM and CDR2 ANQGSEA. Here the CDR3 reads CSVESGGAGSTQYF. Here the CDR3 DNA reads TGCAGCGTTGAAAGCGGGGGCGCCGGGAGTACGCAGTATTTT.

This clonotype appeared many times. The chain joins TRBV5-5 to TRBJ2-3; D unresolved. V lost 4 bases and J lost 2, with 14 bases in between. The CDR3 contains 15 residues. Germline values: CDR1 SGHKS, CDR2 YYEKEE (reference sequence). Here the CDR3 reads CASSPRRVNTDTQYF. The CDR3 region has the DNA TGTGCCAGCAGCCCACGTCGGGTTAACACAGATACGCAGTATTTT.

This clonotype was detected ten times or more. The chain joins TRBV5-1 to TRBJ2-7; 8 bases fit TRBD2. J was trimmed by 3 bases and V by 3 bases; bases with no gene match: 8. Looked up from germline, CDR1 is SGHRS and CDR2 is YFSETQ. CDR3 length: 15 amino acids. The CDR3 nucleotides read TGCGCCAGCAGCTCCGCCGGGACTAGTAGCTACGAGCAGTACTTC. It is translated as CASSSAGTSSYEQYF.

This clonotype has ten or more counts. V usage is TRBV19 and J usage is TRBJ2-3, with 10 bases fitting TRBD1. V was pared by 2 bases and J by 3 bases, with 5 bases of the junction left unmatched. This CDR3 has 16 amino acids. Germline lookup yields CDR1 LNHDA and CDR2 SQIVND (reference sequence). This CDR3 is CASSIRTGGRTDTQYF. In nucleotides, the CDR3 is TGTGCCAGTAGTATAAGGACAGGGGGTAGAACAGATACGCAGTATTTT.

In its sample, this clonotype is medium-sized. The CDR3 DNA is TGTGCCAGCAGCTCTCTCCGGGACAGTCGAGATACGCAGTATTTT. It is translated as CASSSLRDSRDTQYF. J is TRBJ2-3 and V is TRBV11-2; 7 bases agree with TRBD1. Per the germline V gene, CDR1 is SGHAT and CDR2 is FQNNGV. After removal of 4 bases from V and 5 bases from J, the junction contained 9 bases not matched to a gene. The CDR3 has 15 amino acids.